This entry describes one TCR beta chain. Authors' processing steps: Amplification from reference gene primers served as the basis for estimated nucleated cell counts. Libraries were prepared by immunoSEQ multiplex PCR; TCRdb keeps only in-frame clonotypes and omits some of them. V, J and clone size are those of that table, while D and trimming were read from the DNA. The table lists about 130,000 clones, about four fifths of them singletons. This sample was included in a study of blood T cell repertoires in COVID-19. Study-wide background: Sample material is recorded as cDNA or gDNA derived from T cells, B-cell-depleted T cells, or PBMCs.

V was pared by 1 base and J by 5 bases, with 10 bases between. Germline values: CDR1 SGHRS, CDR2 YFSETQ. The CDR3 has 15 amino acids. Input material: peripheral blood. The chain recombines TRBV5-1 with TRBJ1-6; D is unclear. This sequence originates from a man aged 40-50 years with active or convalescent COVID-19. CDR3 in amino acids: CASSLNSRDNSPLHF. Here the CDR3 DNA reads TGCGCCAGCAGCTTGAACAGCCGAGATAATTCACCCCTCCACTTT.